This T cell receptor beta chain was recovered during a study of shared clonotypes between healthy human individuals. Broader study findings: With few donors, the genetic and exposure-history diversity represented was limited.

Donors were healthy HIV-negative adults without recent acute infections or vaccinations. Partitioning of CD4+ cells yielded a CD45RA+ naive subset and a CD45RA-negative memory subset. Sequenced by immunoSEQ multiplex PCR; TCRdb stores in-frame clones only, minus some. Of about 1.1 million clones listed, approximately 77% were seen once; the top ten hold 0.7% to 0.95%. V lost 2 bases, J lost 8 bases, and 13 bases lay in between. The CDR3 sequence is 14 residues long. Per the germline V gene, CDR1 is SGHTS and CDR2 is YDEGEE. Remarks on this clone: The antigen remains unidentified. This CDR3 is also generated by other DNA sequences in the sample.

The receptor comes from a man younger than 30 in good health. Some clones in this sample may be carry-over from other donors' samples. The rearrangement links TRBV5-8 to TRBJ1-4; weak D call: TRBD1 (5 bases). The sample was memory CD4+ T cells from PBMCs. Specified subset: CD45RA-negative fraction. The CDR3, as DNA: TGTGCCAGCAGCTTAGGAAGGGCAGGGGAAAAACTGTTTTTT. This encodes CASSLGRAGEKLFF.